Listed here are 30 T cell receptor beta chains from one sample, sequenced in a study of human T cells and chemical hapten exposure (dated by TCRdb to about 2021). Reading the label with the study, this specimen's time point is: pre-sensitization, week 0. The treatment or condition label corresponds to: therapeutic diphenylcyclopropenone sensitization with weekly scalp DPC. Library preparation used RACE. Sequencing took place on a NextSeq 500. The public reads were reanalyzed by TCRdb: fastp trimming at Q25, MiXCR alignment, in-frame beta chains only. Entries that share a CDR3 protein sequence are merged under the most common genes and DNA. Within this sample are approximately 400,000 distinct CDR3 sequences, with 4.5% to 5.5% of them counted one time only. The top ten constitute around 2.6% of the sample. Material: whole blood, obtained in connection with sensitization to the hapten diphenylcyclopropenone (DPC). The receptors originated from a woman aged 45-60 years with alopecia areata. Some clones in this sample may be carry-over from other donors' samples.

In its sample, this clonotype was seen a few times. The chain combines TRBV7-6 with TRBJ2-7; D possibly matches TRBD1 or TRBD2 (5 bases each). V was pared by 3 bases and J by 6 bases, with 12 bases between. This CDR3 has 13 residues. Per germline, CDR1 SGHVS and CDR2 FNYEAQ. CDR3 sequence (DNA): TGTGCCAGCAGCTTTCCAGGGACCTCCGAGCAGTACTTC. It encodes CASSFPGTSEQYF.

This clonotype was recorded a few times. J is TRBJ1-5 and V is TRBV20-1, with D perhaps TRBD1 (6 bases). This CDR3 comprises 18 residues. The ends were cut back, 3 bases at V and 0 bases at J, with 21 bases in the middle. From germline, CDR1 is DFQATT and CDR2 SNEGSKA (reference sequence). This chain's CDR3 is CSASRGLGQFNSNQPQHF. CDR3 bases: TGCAGTGCTAGTAGGGGCCTCGGACAGTTTAATAGCAATCAGCCCCAGCATTTT.

This clonotype was picked up many times. This rearrangement joins TRBV27 to TRBJ2-2, with D maybe TRBD1 (5 bases). This CDR3 is 14 amino acids long. Germline CDR1 is MNHEY and CDR2 is SMNVEV (reference sequence). Trimming stripped 1 base from V and 6 bases from J, with 9 bases between. The CDR3, as DNA: TGTGCCAGCAGTTTATTTCAGGGTGCCGGGGAGCTGTTTTTT. Encoded protein: CASSLFQGAGELFF.

This clonotype was recorded at least ten times. The genes are TRBV20-1 and TRBJ1-1; 7 bases line up with TRBD1. Germline V gene sequence: CDR1 DFQATT, CDR2 SNEGSKA (reference sequence). V was pared by 6 bases and J by 1 base, with 8 bases of the junction left unmatched. The CDR3 runs to 14 residues. The CDR3 sequence: CSARQGGPNTEAFF. The CDR3 nucleotides are TGCAGTGCCCGACAGGGTGGTCCGAACACTGAAGCTTTCTTT.

This clonotype was detected many times. The rearrangement joins TRBV6-1 to TRBJ2-6, with 7 bases aligning to TRBD1. The CDR3 is 15 amino acids. J lost 6 bases, V lost 9 bases, and 11 bases had no gene match. The V gene's germline CDR1 is MNHNS and CDR2 SASEGT. The CDR3 coding sequence is TGTGCCAGTATGACAGGGTACTATGTGGCCAACGTCCTGACTTTC. This sequence encodes CASMTGYYVANVLTF.

This CDR3 is CASSPSYFTIRDSTEAFF. In DNA form, the CDR3 reads TGTGCCAGCAGTCCCTCTTACTTTACTATCAGGGATTCCACTGAAGCTTTCTTT. This chain uses TRBV12-3 or TRBV12-4 with TRBJ1-1; D possibly corresponds to TRBD1 (5 bases). Trimming left V 5 bases short and J 4 bases short, with 26 bases between. CDR3 length: 18 residues.

This clonotype was counted between two and nine times. The V and J genes are TRBV4-1 and TRBJ1-5; D not certain. V lost 1 base and J 5 bases, leaving 6 bases between the germline ends. Looked up from germline, CDR1 is MGHRA and CDR2 is YSYEKL. This CDR3 region has 13 residues. The DNA of the CDR3 is TGCGCCAGCAGCCAAGCCCTTTATCAGCCCCAGCATTTT. Translated: CASSQALYQPQHF.

V usage is TRBV10-3 and J usage is TRBJ2-7; 10 bases agree with TRBD1. The CDR3 has 13 amino acids. Germline V gives CDR1 ENHRY, CDR2 SYGVKD. The junction had 2 bases not matched to a gene; V was cut back by 7 bases and J by 2 bases. CDR3 in amino acids: CAINGQGAYEQYF. Written as DNA, the CDR3 is TGTGCCATCAATGGACAGGGGGCCTACGAGCAGTACTTC.

A few counts support this clonotype. The V call is TRBV18, the J call TRBJ2-3; weak D call: TRBD2 (5 bases). The germline gives CDR1 KGHSH, CDR2 LQKENI. The V gene lost 10 bases and the J gene lost 4 bases, with 9 bases spanning the gap. This CDR3 comprises 11 residues. Written as DNA, the CDR3 is TGTGCCACCTCCGGGGCAGATACGCAGTATTTT. It translates to CATSGADTQYF.

The chain combines TRBV2 with TRBJ2-1; TRBD2 might be the D (5 bases). V dropped 2 bases and J dropped 2 bases, with 16 bases sitting between them. CDR3 length equals 17 residues. Germline V gene sequence: CDR1 SNHLY, CDR2 FYNNEI. CDR3 coding DNA: TGTGCCAGCAGTGAAAGGGAGTCGGCAGGAGCCTACAATGAGCAGTTCTTC. This gives the protein CASSERESAGAYNEQFF.

In this sample, this clonotype turned up many times. For the CDR3, the DNA is TGTGCCAGCAGTACCGGGACAGGGGGTTTCGATGGCTACACCTTC. Protein product: CASSTGTGGFDGYTF. The rearrangement joins TRBV28 to TRBJ1-2; 11 bases are a match to TRBD1. Per germline, CDR1 MDHEN and CDR2 SYDVKM. CDR3 length: 15 residues. The ends lost 5 bases at V and 6 bases at J; junction bases unmatched: 8.

The chain couples TRBV28 to TRBJ2-1, with 13 nucleotides matching TRBD2. V lost 2 bases, J lost 8 bases, and 3 bases stayed unmatched. CDR3 size: 15 residues. The germline CDR1 and CDR2 sequences are MDHEN and SYDVKM. The CDR3 here is CASSLGTSGTDEQFF. In nucleotides, the CDR3 is TGTGCCAGCAGTTTAGGGACTAGCGGGACCGATGAGCAGTTCTTC.

This clonotype was counted only a few times. The chain couples TRBV6-1 to TRBJ2-7, with 10 nucleotides matching TRBD1. Germline V gives CDR1 MNHNS, CDR2 SASEGT. CDR3 length equals 15 residues. Trimming removed 6 bases from V and 6 bases from J; junction bases left unmatched: 11. The CDR3 region is CASSLGQGVAGEQYF. CDR3 in DNA: TGTGCCAGCAGCCTAGGACAGGGGGTTGCAGGCGAGCAGTACTTC.

The V call is TRBV2, the J call TRBJ1-1, with D tentatively TRBD1 (5 bases). The germline CDR1 and CDR2 sequences are SNHLY and FYNNEI. V lost 4 bases, J lost 6 bases, and 12 bases lay in between. The CDR3 totals 13 residues. CDR3 in amino acids: CASSGDWTSEAFF. DNA for the CDR3: TGTGCCAGCAGTGGGGACTGGACTTCTGAAGCTTTCTTT.

This clonotype was seen repeatedly, ten times or more. This chain joins TRBV20-1 and TRBJ2-3; D is unresolved. V was clipped by 0 bases and J by 0 bases, with 13 bases between them. Germline CDR1 and CDR2: DFQATT and SNEGSKA (reference sequence). CDR3 length equals 16 residues. The CDR3 region is CSARDLLSWSTDTQYF. For the CDR3, the DNA is TGCAGTGCTAGAGACCTCTTGAGCTGGAGCACAGATACGCAGTATTTT.

This clonotype has only a few counts. The chain joins TRBV29-1 to TRBJ2-3; TRBD2 might be the D (6 bases). CDR1 SQVTM and CDR2 ANQGSEA come from the germline V gene. V was pared by 6 bases and J by 0 bases, with 13 bases between. The CDR3 sequence is 14 residues long. This CDR3 reads CSVAGTRSTDTQYF. CDR3 nucleotides: TGCAGCGTCGCGGGGACTCGTAGCACAGATACGCAGTATTTT.

In this sample, this clonotype turned up many times. The rearrangement links TRBV7-6 to TRBJ2-5; 8 bases are shared with TRBD2. Germline-derived CDR1 and CDR2 are SGHVS and FNYEAQ. The CDR3 has 16 residues. V was pared by 1 base and J by 0 bases, with 4 bases of the junction left unmatched. The CDR3 nucleotides read TGTGCCAGCAGCTTAGTACTAGCGGCAAACCAAGAGACCCAGTACTTC. It is translated as CASSLVLAANQETQYF.

This clonotype came up many times. The rearrangement links TRBV13 to TRBJ2-1; tentatively, D is TRBD2 (5 bases). The germline V gene has CDR1 PRHDT and CDR2 FYEKMQ (reference sequence). CDR3 length: 14 amino acids. V lost 4 bases to trimming and J lost 7 bases, with 14 bases between them. The CDR3 DNA follows: TGTGCCAGCAGCTCGGCCGGGATCGAGAATGAGCAGTTCTTC. Protein sequence: CASSSAGIENEQFF.

This clonotype has at least ten counts. The V call is TRBV3-1, the J call TRBJ2-7, with D tentatively TRBD2 (5 bases). V was trimmed by 4 bases and J by 6 bases, leaving 16 bases between them. Germline V gene data show CDR1 as LGHDT and CDR2 as YNNKEL (reference sequence). CDR3 length equals 14 residues. CDR3 region: CASSRTGWMGEQYF. CDR3 bases: TGTGCCAGCAGCCGGACGGGGTGGATGGGCGAGCAGTACTTC.

This chain links TRBV28 with TRBJ2-7, with D tentatively TRBD1 (5 bases). The germline V gene has CDR1 MDHEN and CDR2 SYDVKM. V lost 1 base and J 3 bases, leaving 13 bases between the germline ends. The CDR3 runs to 15 residues. CDR3 DNA: TGTGCCAGCAGTTTATACCCTCAGGGTAACTACGAGCAGTACTTC. Amino acid sequence: CASSLYPQGNYEQYF.

CDR3 sequence: CATRDSLEKLFF. In DNA form, the CDR3 reads TGTGCCACCCGGGACAGCCTCGAAAAACTGTTTTTT. The gene calls are TRBV7-9 and TRBJ1-4, with TRBD1 matching 7 bases. J lost 8 bases, V lost 10 bases, and 7 bases had no gene match. CDR3 length: 12 residues. Germline CDR1 is SEHNR and CDR2 is FQNEAQ (reference sequence). The full variable domain, completed using reference TRBV7-9 and TRBJ1-4, is DTGVSQNPRHKITKRGQNVTFRCDPISEHNRLYWYRQTLGQGPEFLTYFQNEAQLEKSRLLSDRFSAERPKGSFSTLEIQRTEQGDSAMYLCATRDSLEKLFFGSGTQLSVL.

Worth noting for this clonotype: Being one base from a much bigger clone, this may be a read error. Given the absence of the conserved phenylalanine or tryptophan at the CDR3 end, a read error is likely. This rearrangement joins TRBV12-3 or TRBV12-4 to TRBJ2-1, with no clear D. The CDR3 length is 14 residues. V was shortened by 7 bases and J by 3 bases, with 13 bases between the two germline ends. CDR3 amino acids: CASTPENYYNEQFL. CDR3 DNA sequence: TGTGCCAGCACTCCAGAAAATTACTACAATGAGCAGTTCTTA.

The sample holds many counts of this clonotype. The rearrangement uses TRBV5-6 and TRBJ2-5; 9 bases are shared with TRBD1. The CDR3 is made up of 14 amino acids. V dropped 1 base and J dropped 5; count of bases not matched to a gene: 3. Germline lookup yields CDR1 SGHDT and CDR2 YYEEEE. CDR3 protein: CASSLSGQGETQYF. In DNA form, the CDR3 reads TGTGCCAGCAGCTTGAGCGGACAGGGGGAGACCCAGTACTTC.

The V gene is TRBV3-1, the J gene TRBJ1-6, with D maybe TRBD1 (5 bases). CDR1 is LGHDT, CDR2 YNNKEL, per germline (reference sequence). The CDR3 spans 16 residues. V lost 0 bases to trimming and J lost 6 bases, with 12 bases between them. The CDR3 coding sequence is TGTGCCAGCAGCCAAGAACAGGCCTCATCTAATTCACCCCTCCACTTT. Amino acid sequence: CASSQEQASSNSPLHF.

There are many counts of this clonotype. The chain combines TRBV9 with TRBJ1-1, with D unresolved. Germline V gene data show CDR1 as SGDLS and CDR2 as YYNGEE. The length of the CDR3 is 15 residues. Between the trimmed V and J ends, which lost 3 bases and 1 base, there was a span of 13 bases. The DNA for the CDR3 is TGTGCCAGCAGCGCCAGGACGGACCCGAACACTGAAGCTTTCTTT. It codes for CASSARTDPNTEAFF.

This clonotype occurred a few times. This chain links TRBV4-1 with TRBJ2-2; TRBD1 might be the D (5 bases). This CDR3 comprises 16 residues. Trimming shortened V by 0 bases and J by 0 bases, and 8 bases separated the two germline ends. Germline values: CDR1 MGHRA, CDR2 YSYEKL. CDR3: CASSQEGRANTGELFF. The CDR3 nucleotides read TGCGCCAGCAGCCAAGAAGGCAGGGCGAACACCGGGGAGCTGTTTTTT.

This clonotype was counted many times. The chain has TRBV10-2 and TRBJ2-3, with 9 bases matching TRBD2. The germline V gene has CDR1 WSHSY and CDR2 SAAADI. The CDR3 loop spans 15 amino acids. Losses at the gene ends were 3 bases for V and 0 bases for J; bases not matched to a gene: 1. CDR3 residues: CASSETSGSTDTQYF. CDR3 DNA sequence: TGCGCCAGCAGTGAAACTAGCGGGAGCACAGATACGCAGTATTTT.

Many counts were recorded for this clonotype. The V gene is TRBV2, the J gene TRBJ2-1; the match to TRBD2 covers 8 bases. The germline gives CDR1 SNHLY, CDR2 FYNNEI. This CDR3 contains 16 residues. V lost 2 bases and J lost 4; bases outside the gene matches: 7. The CDR3 nucleotides read TGTGCCAGCAGTGAATCGGCGGGGGGATGGTACAATGAGCAGTTCTTC. This gives the protein CASSESAGGWYNEQFF.

This clonotype was seen many times. The chain recombines TRBV6-6 with TRBJ1-5, with 11 bases aligning to TRBD1. The trim removed 6 bases at V and 2 bases at J, leaving 6 bases unmatched. The CDR3 has 16 residues. From germline, CDR1 is MNHNY and CDR2 SVGAGI (reference sequence). CDR3: CASRGQGAGGNQPQHF. CDR3 DNA sequence: TGTGCCAGCAGAGGACAGGGGGCGGGGGGCAATCAGCCCCAGCATTTT.

This clonotype appeared many times. The chain employs TRBV28 and TRBJ1-2, with 11 bases lining up with TRBD1. Germline V gives CDR1 MDHEN, CDR2 SYDVKM. The CDR3 runs to 15 residues. The V gene end was trimmed by 5 bases and the J gene end by 3 bases; junction bases not matched to a gene: 5. CDR3 region: CASSPRTGGYYGYTF. CDR3 nucleotide sequence: TGTGCCAGCAGTCCCAGGACAGGGGGCTACTATGGCTACACCTTC.